The present T cell receptor (beta chain) was sequenced within a study of vaccination effects on CD4 cells after COVID-19. Study background: The vaccine given was either BNT162b2 or mRNA-1273, in two doses.

Ahead of sequencing, the ViraFEST assay grew antigen-specific CD4+ T cells using viral peptide pools. The culture ran for approximately 11 days before CD4+ T cells were isolated. It was between March and December 2020 that the person had a SARS-CoV-2 infection confirmed by PCR. Method: immunoSEQ multiplex PCR; TCRdb's copy keeps in-frame clones and lacks some. Seen here are about 45,000 clones, under 80% observed once, and the top ten hold more than 30%. Deletions cut 9 bases from V and 0 bases from J, with 6 bases between. This CDR3 is built from 13 residues. Looked up from germline, CDR1 is LNHDA and CDR2 is SQIVND (reference sequence). There are a few counts of this clone. Its antigen is unidentified. Study results and limitations: Early timepoints after infection were absent, and convalescent patients were few in the study.

This clonotype originated in a human donor who had a prior SARS-CoV-2 infection. The gene calls are TRBV19 and TRBJ1-6, with no clear D. Specimen: CD4+ T cells from PBMCs cultured with a peptide pool, collected before COVID-19 vaccination. In nucleotides, the CDR3 is TGTGCCAGCGCCGGCTCCTATAATTCACCCCTCCACTTT. Its protein is CASAGSYNSPLHF.